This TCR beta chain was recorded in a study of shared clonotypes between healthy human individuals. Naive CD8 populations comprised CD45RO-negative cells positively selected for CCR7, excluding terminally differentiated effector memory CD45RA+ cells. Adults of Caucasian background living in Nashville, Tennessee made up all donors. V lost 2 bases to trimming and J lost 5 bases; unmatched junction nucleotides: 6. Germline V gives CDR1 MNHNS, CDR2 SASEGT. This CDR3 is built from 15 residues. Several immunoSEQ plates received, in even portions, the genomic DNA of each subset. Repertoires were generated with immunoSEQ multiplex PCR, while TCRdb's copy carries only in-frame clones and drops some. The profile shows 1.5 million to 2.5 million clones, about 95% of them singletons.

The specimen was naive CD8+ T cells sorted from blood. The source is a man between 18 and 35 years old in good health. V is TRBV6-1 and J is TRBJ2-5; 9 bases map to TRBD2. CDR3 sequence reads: CASSEYSGGDETQYF. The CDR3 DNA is TGTGCCAGCAGTGAATATAGCGGGGGAGATGAGACCCAGTACTTC.